The 26 T cell receptor beta chains below come from one sample, sequenced in a study of T-cell reconstitution after alpha-beta-depleted transplantation in children. Molecular barcoding with unique molecular identifiers was used for the TCRbeta library. TCRdb reprocessed the PCR reads via MiXCR and lists one record per CDR3 protein. The data hold about 500,000 distinct CDR3 sequences, with about 30% observed a single time. Source: PBMCs from the stem cell graft donor, taken from the stem cell graft. These receptors all stem from a human donor who donated a stem cell graft to a child with aplastic anemia.

This clonotype was seen more than once but under ten times. The CDR3 loop is CASSFSPGLAGTNTGELFF. CDR3 nucleotides: TGTGCCAGCAGCTTTTCCCCAGGACTAGCGGGAACGAACACCGGGGAGCTGTTTTTT. J is TRBJ2-2 and V is TRBV11-1; 12 bases agree with TRBD2. J lost 0 bases, V lost 3 bases, and 8 bases had no gene match. Germline CDR1 is SGHAT and CDR2 is FQDESV (reference sequence). The CDR3 extends over 19 amino acids.

This chain connects TRBV29-1 to TRBJ1-1, with D perhaps matching TRBD1 (6 bases). The CDR3 extends over 13 amino acids. V was pared by 7 bases and J by 0 bases, with 12 bases between. From germline, CDR1 is SQVTM and CDR2 ANQGSEA. The CDR3 is CSGATGMNTEAFF. DNA for the CDR3: TGCAGCGGCGCTACAGGGATGAACACTGAAGCTTTCTTT.

Regarding this clonotype: No conserved phenylalanine or tryptophan ends this CDR3, so it is likely a read error. The chain is built from TRBV7-9 and TRBJ2-3, with D hard to call. This CDR3 is 11 amino acids long. Germline assignment: CDR1 SEHNR and CDR2 FQNEAQ (reference sequence). Trimming took off 2 bases at V and 11 bases at J, with 8 bases between the two ends. CDR3 in amino acids: CASSLTSGQYS. CDR3 DNA: TGTGCCAGCAGCTTAACGAGTGGGCAGTATTCT.

V is TRBV15 and J is TRBJ2-3; D unclear. CDR1 and CDR2 from the germline V gene are LNHNV and YYDKDF (reference sequence). Trimming cost V 3 bases and J 3 bases, with 4 bases left between them. The CDR3 is 12 residues long. The CDR3 sequence: CATSSTTDTQYF. The CDR3 bases are TGTGCCACCAGCAGCACAACAGATACGCAGTATTTT.

The rearrangement links TRBV12-3 or TRBV12-4 to TRBJ2-3, with a possible D match to TRBD1 (5 bases). The V gene lost 5 bases and the J gene lost 1 base, with 22 bases spanning the gap. This CDR3 has 18 amino acids. Here the CDR3 reads CASSTTDVTDEGTDTQYF. CDR3 sequence (DNA): TGTGCCAGCAGTACCACCGATGTGACAGACGAGGGCACAGATACGCAGTATTTT.

This clonotype was found a few times. The chain uses TRBV5-1 and TRBJ2-4; D gene ambiguous. Germline V gene sequence: CDR1 SGHRS, CDR2 YFSETQ. V was clipped by 4 bases and J by 0 bases, with 17 bases between them. The CDR3 has 17 residues. The CDR3 reads CASSDQPVITAKNIQYF. Written as DNA, the CDR3 is TGCGCCAGCAGCGACCAGCCAGTAATAACAGCCAAAAACATTCAGTACTTC.

This clonotype occurred a few times. The chain is built from TRBV5-1 and TRBJ2-1; 9 positions match TRBD2. Trimming at V came to 1 base and at J to 8 bases, leaving 13 bases not matched to a gene. CDR1 and CDR2 from the germline V gene are SGHRS and YFSETQ. CDR3 length: 17 amino acids. The CDR3, as DNA: TGCGCCAGCAGCTTGCGGCTAGCGGGACCACCTGGCGATGAGCAGTTCTTC. Amino acid sequence: CASSLRLAGPPGDEQFF. The entire variable domain, with the rest obtained from reference TRBV5-1 and TRBJ2-1, is as follows: KAGVTQTPRYLIKTRGQQVTLSCSPISGHRSVSWYQQTPGQGLQFLFEYFSETQRNKGNFPGRFSGRQFSNSRSEMNVSTLELGDSALYLCASSLRLAGPPGDEQFFGPGTRLTVL.

This clonotype was seen a few times. V is TRBV7-8 and J is TRBJ1-1; weak D call: TRBD1 (5 bases). CDR1 is SGHVS, CDR2 FQNEAQ, per germline. The CDR3 contains 11 residues. Trimming cost V 5 bases and J 7 bases, with 8 bases left between them. CDR3 bases: TGTGCCAGCAGCAGGAGGGGTGAAGCTTTCTTT. Translated: CASSRRGEAFF.

This clonotype was seen only a few times. V is TRBV20-1 and J is TRBJ1-6; D unclear. Germline V lookup: CDR1 DFQATT, CDR2 SNEGSKA (reference sequence). The CDR3 is 13 amino acids. V was pared by 6 bases and J by 6 bases, with 12 bases between. CDR3 region: CSAPTRPNSPLHF. As DNA, the CDR3 is TGCAGTGCGCCGACCCGTCCTAATTCACCCCTCCACTTT.

The chain has TRBV5-5 and TRBJ1-1, with 10 bases that match TRBD1. With 4 bases clipped from V and 3 bases from J, the junction kept 12 bases outside the gene matches. CDR3 size: 17 residues. The V gene's germline CDR1 is SGHKS and CDR2 YYEKEE (reference sequence). The CDR3 region is CASSNRDRGYRDTEAFF. CDR3 in DNA: TGTGCCAGCAGCAACCGGGACAGGGGTTATAGGGACACTGAAGCTTTCTTT.

This chain joins TRBV12-3 or TRBV12-4 and TRBJ1-5; maybe TRBD1 (6 bases). Trimming cost V 4 bases and J 7 bases, with 14 bases left between them. This CDR3 comprises 14 residues. The CDR3 here is CASSSRGRFQPQHF. CDR3 coding DNA: TGTGCCAGCAGTTCCCGGGGGCGCTTCCAGCCCCAGCATTTT.

This clonotype was observed at least ten times. The chain couples TRBV20-1 to TRBJ1-5; tentatively, D is TRBD1 (6 bases). The CDR3 length is 15 residues. V was shortened by 6 bases and J by 0 bases, with 15 bases between the two germline ends. Per germline, CDR1 DFQATT and CDR2 SNEGSKA (reference sequence). The CDR3: CSALDRQYSNQPQHF. For the CDR3, the DNA is TGCAGTGCCCTAGACAGGCAGTATAGCAATCAGCCCCAGCATTTT.

This clonotype has ten or more counts. A read error may produce the germline difference seen at one junction end. This chain uses TRBV5-1 with TRBJ1-2; D perhaps matches TRBD1 (6 bases). The CDR3 loop spans 13 amino acids. In germline, CDR1 is SGHRS, CDR2 YFSETQ. The CDR3 loop is CASSLGGTYGYTF. Here the CDR3 DNA reads TGTGCCAGCAGCTTGGGGGGCACCTATGGCTACACCTTC.

This clonotype was seen a few times. The rearrangement uses TRBV7-2 and TRBJ1-2; D may be TRBD1 (6 bases). V was cut by 3 bases and J by 0 bases, with 11 bases left in between. Looked up from germline, CDR1 is SGHTA and CDR2 is FQGNSA. This CDR3 is built from 15 residues. CDR3 in amino acids: CASSFTGRTNYGYTF. In nucleotides, the CDR3 is TGTGCCAGCAGCTTCACAGGGCGCACTAACTATGGCTACACCTTC.

The V and J genes are TRBV29-1 and TRBJ1-1, with TRBD1 matching over 7 bases. The V gene's germline CDR1 is SQVTM and CDR2 ANQGSEA. The CDR3 spans 13 residues. With 3 bases clipped from V and 6 bases from J, the junction kept 7 bases outside the gene matches. The CDR3 DNA reads as TGCAGCGTTGATGGCACAGGGGTTTCTGAAGCTTTCTTT. It is translated as CSVDGTGVSEAFF.

Only a few counts were recorded for this clonotype. The CDR3: CSARGTSGLQAHTDTQYF. In DNA form, the CDR3 reads TGCAGTGCCCGGGGGACTAGCGGACTTCAGGCCCACACAGATACGCAGTATTTT. J is TRBJ2-3 and V is TRBV20-1, with 11 bases identical to TRBD2. CDR1 is DFQATT and CDR2 is SNEGSKA in the germline V gene (reference sequence). This CDR3 has 18 residues. J lost 2 bases, V lost 6 bases, and 16 bases had no gene match.

This chain connects TRBV7-2 to TRBJ2-1, with D possibly being TRBD2 (5 bases). In germline, CDR1 is SGHTA, CDR2 FQGNSA. CDR3 length: 17 amino acids. V gave up 4 bases and J gave up 8 bases, with 24 bases separating them. The CDR3 sequence is CASSSLRGGWENHEQFF. CDR3 nucleotide sequence: TGTGCCAGCAGCTCCTTAAGAGGTGGATGGGAGAATCATGAGCAGTTCTTC.

This chain uses TRBV30 with TRBJ2-6; unclear D gene. Germline V gene data show CDR1 as GTSNPN and CDR2 as SVGIG (reference sequence). The CDR3 runs 14 residues. V gave up 3 bases and J gave up 0 bases, with 6 bases separating them. This CDR3 is CAWRVRSGANVLTF. CDR3 nucleotides: TGTGCCTGGAGGGTTCGCTCTGGGGCCAACGTCCTGACTTTC.

This clonotype occurred a few times. The chain combines TRBV28 with TRBJ1-2, with a possible D match to TRBD1 (5 bases). V was trimmed by 4 bases and J by 3 bases, leaving 12 bases between them. Germline values: CDR1 MDHEN, CDR2 SYDVKM. This CDR3 is 14 amino acids long. The CDR3 is CASSSGGYDYGYTF. The CDR3, as DNA: TGTGCCAGCAGTTCGGGGGGTTACGACTATGGCTACACCTTC.

A single count supports this clonotype. This sequence joins TRBV4-3 and TRBJ1-1; 7 nucleotides match TRBD1. CDR1 is LGHNA, CDR2 YSLEER, per germline. CDR3 size: 15 residues. The V gene end was trimmed by 0 bases and the J gene end by 3 bases; junction bases not matched to a gene: 4. DNA for the CDR3: TGCGCCAGCAGCCAAGATCGCAGGGGGGACACTGAAGCTTTCTTT. This translates into CASSQDRRGDTEAFF.

The sample holds a few counts of this clonotype. J is TRBJ1-1 and V is TRBV29-1; TRBD1 matches at 8 bases. The CDR3 loop spans 16 amino acids. The germline V gene has CDR1 SQVTM and CDR2 ANQGSEA. V lost 8 bases and J lost 5; bases outside the gene matches: 19. CDR3 loop: CSYSRTGRLSGTEAFF. CDR3 in DNA: TGCAGCTATTCAAGGACAGGGCGTTTATCGGGTACTGAAGCTTTCTTT.

The V gene is TRBV9, the J gene TRBJ2-3, with a weak D call TRBD2 (6 bases). The germline gives CDR1 SGDLS, CDR2 YYNGEE. This CDR3 has 15 residues. Deletions cut 6 bases from V and 0 bases from J, with 14 bases between. The CDR3 sequence is CASTPRSGSTDTQYF. The CDR3 DNA reads TGTGCCAGCACCCCCCGAAGCGGGAGCACAGATACGCAGTATTTT.

V is TRBV7-2 and J is TRBJ1-4; 8 positions match TRBD1. The junction had 9 bases not matched to a gene; V was cut back by 6 bases and J by 6 bases. Germline values: CDR1 SGHTA, CDR2 FQGNSA. The CDR3 is 15 amino acids. CDR3 protein: CASSTQGAWDEKLFF. CDR3 DNA: TGTGCCAGCAGTACCCAGGGGGCTTGGGATGAAAAACTGTTTTTT.

A few counts support this clonotype. This may be a read error: a much more frequent sequence differs by one nucleotide. V usage is TRBV25-1 and J usage is TRBJ1-1; D ambiguous. V dropped 7 bases and J dropped 0 bases, with 3 bases sitting between them. The V gene's germline CDR1 is MGHDK and CDR2 SYGVNS. CDR3 length equals 11 residues. For the CDR3, the DNA is TGTGCCAGCATGATGAACACTGAAGCTTTCTTT. Its translation: CASMMNTEAFF. The complete variable domain, with remaining parts taken from reference TRBV25-1 and TRBJ1-1, reads EADIYQTPRYLVIGTGKKITLECSQTMGHDKMYWYQQDPGMELHLIHYSYGVNSTEKGDLSSESTVSRIRTEHFPLTLESARPSHTSQYLCASMMNTEAFFGQGTRLTVV.

A few counts support this clonotype. This rearrangement joins TRBV12-3 or TRBV12-4 to TRBJ1-1; D gene unclear. V was trimmed by 6 bases and J by 3 bases, leaving 11 bases between them. CDR3 size: 13 residues. The CDR3 loop is CASSGQAYTEAFF. The CDR3 coding sequence is TGTGCCAGCAGCGGGCAGGCGTACACTGAAGCTTTCTTT.

The chain is built from TRBV12-3 or TRBV12-4 and TRBJ1-5, with 10 bases aligning to TRBD1. V dropped 6 bases and J dropped 1; count of bases not matched to a gene: 9. The length of the CDR3 is 17 residues. CDR3 in DNA: TGTGCCAGCAGCCCGGGACAGGGGTCGGGGAGCAATCAGCCCCAGCATTTT. Amino acid sequence: CASSPGQGSGSNQPQHF.